The clone carrying this T cell receptor (beta chain) was detected a few times. As yet, its antigen is unknown. Scientists made TCR beta libraries using quantitative 5'-RACE with molecular barcodes. One entry per CDR3 protein results from TCRdb running MiXCR on the 5' RACE reads. The table lists around 280,000 distinct CDR3 sequences, roughly 20% of them singletons. V was clipped by 3 bases and J by 4 bases, with 16 bases between them. The CDR3 consists of 15 residues. The germline CDR1 and CDR2 sequences are DFQATT and SNEGSKA (reference sequence). These data are taken from a study of CD8 T cells in ankylosing spondylitis. The study's findings and limits: In reactive arthritis synovial fluid and blood, some motif variants had been reported before. Significantly higher representation of disease-linked clones was reported for matched ankylosing spondylitis synovial fluid. Within ankylosing spondylitis blood, a TCR beta motif made up of under 10 highly homologous variants appeared to be characteristic.

This receptor was identified in a male donor with ankylosing spondylitis or in good health (not recorded which). This chain links TRBV20-1 with TRBJ1-5, with D possibly being TRBD1 (5 bases). Sequencing used blood, either unsorted or a sorted T cell fraction (not recorded which). CDR3 nucleotide sequence: TGCAGTGCTAGTTTGTCAGGGAGCCCTAATCAGCCCCAGCATTTT. This codes for CSASLSGSPNQPQHF.